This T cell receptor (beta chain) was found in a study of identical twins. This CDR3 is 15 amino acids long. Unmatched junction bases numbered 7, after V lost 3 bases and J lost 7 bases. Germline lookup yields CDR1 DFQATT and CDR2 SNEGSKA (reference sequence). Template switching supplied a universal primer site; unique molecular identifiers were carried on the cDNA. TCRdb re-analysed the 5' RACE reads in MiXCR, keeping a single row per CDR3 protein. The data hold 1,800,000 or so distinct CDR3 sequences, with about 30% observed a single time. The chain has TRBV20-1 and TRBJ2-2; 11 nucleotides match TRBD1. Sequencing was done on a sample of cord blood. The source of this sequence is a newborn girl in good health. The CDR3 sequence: CSASLGTGGDGELFF. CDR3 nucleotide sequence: TGCAGTGCTAGCCTCGGGACAGGGGGAGACGGGGAGCTGTTTTTT.